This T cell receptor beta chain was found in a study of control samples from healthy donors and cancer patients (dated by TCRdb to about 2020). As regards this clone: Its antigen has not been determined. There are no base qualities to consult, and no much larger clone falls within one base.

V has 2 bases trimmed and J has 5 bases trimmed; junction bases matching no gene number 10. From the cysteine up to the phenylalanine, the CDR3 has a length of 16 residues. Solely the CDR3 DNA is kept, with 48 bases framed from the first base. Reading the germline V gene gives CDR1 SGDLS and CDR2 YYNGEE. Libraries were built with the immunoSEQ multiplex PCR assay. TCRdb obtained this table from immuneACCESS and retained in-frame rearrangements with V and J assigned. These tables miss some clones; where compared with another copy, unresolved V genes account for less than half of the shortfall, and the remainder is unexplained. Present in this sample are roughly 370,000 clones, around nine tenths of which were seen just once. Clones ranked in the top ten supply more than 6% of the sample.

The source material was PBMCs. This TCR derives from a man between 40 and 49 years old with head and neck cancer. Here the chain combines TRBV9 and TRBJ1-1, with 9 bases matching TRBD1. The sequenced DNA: TGTGCCAGCAGCGTCGACTTACAGGGGGCAGGGACTGAAGCTTTCTTT. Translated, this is CASSVDLQGAGTEAFF.